This passage covers 27 T cell receptor beta chains from one sample sequenced in a study of blood T cell repertoires in COVID-19. Assay: immunoSEQ multiplex PCR; the TCRdb copy retains only in-frame clones and omits some. The table lists 150,000 to 200,000 clones, 80% to 90% of them singletons. Input material: peripheral blood. The receptors here all came from a woman in her 70s with COVID-19, enrolled during active disease.

The chain is built from TRBV28 and TRBJ2-1, with TRBD2 as a possible D gene (5 bases). From germline, CDR1 is MDHEN and CDR2 SYDVKM. The CDR3 contains 13 residues. Deletions cut 8 bases from V and 6 bases from J, with 14 bases between. CDR3 in DNA: TGTGCCAGCTCCGGAGGTGTGCCCAATGAGCAGTTCTTC. It encodes CASSGGVPNEQFF.

This clone was picked up one time. The DNA for the CDR3 is TGCAGCGTTCATCACAGGGGATCCGCAGCTTTCTTT. Translating gives CSVHHRGSAAFF. This chain joins TRBV29-1 and TRBJ1-1, with 7 nucleotides matching TRBD1. The CDR3 length is 12 residues. The V and J ends lost 5 bases and 10 bases, in that order; junction bases with no gene match: 10. CDR1 and CDR2 from the germline V gene are SQVTM and ANQGSEA.

The chain has TRBV20-1 and TRBJ2-3; 12 positions match TRBD2. The CDR3 is 18 residues long. Trimming took 4 bases from V and 0 from J; bases not matched to a gene: 11. CDR1 and CDR2 (germline): DFQATT, SNEGSKA (reference sequence). CDR3 sequence (DNA): TGCAGTGCTATTGACGCACTAGCGGGAGGCGCTAGCACAGATACGCAGTATTTT. It translates to CSAIDALAGGASTDTQYF.

This chain uses TRBV3-1 (or the pseudogene TRBV3-2) with TRBJ1-2; possibly TRBD1 for D (5 bases). Trimming removed 1 base from V and 7 bases from J, with 13 bases in between. Germline V gene data show CDR1 as LGHDT and CDR2 as YNNKEL (reference sequence). The CDR3 spans 14 residues. DNA of the CDR3: TGTGCCAGCAGCCAAGTATGGGGGGATGTTGGCTACACCTTC. This encodes CASSQVWGDVGYTF.

The chain uses TRBV5-1 and TRBJ2-1; D not resolved. Trimming pared 0 bases from V and 2 bases from J, leaving 9 bases between. CDR3 length equals 15 residues. Germline V gene lookup returns CDR1 SGHRS and CDR2 YFSETQ. The CDR3 reads CASSLEPSAYNEQFF. Here the CDR3 DNA reads TGCGCCAGCAGCTTGGAACCGTCGGCCTACAATGAGCAGTTCTTC.

The rearrangement uses TRBV11-2 and TRBJ2-7, with TRBD1 matching over 7 bases. The CDR3 covers 14 residues. J gave up 3 bases and V 3 bases, and 5 bases lay outside the gene matches. The germline CDR1 and CDR2 sequences are SGHAT and FQNNGV. The CDR3 nucleotides are TGTGCCAGCAGCTTCGCAGGGGGTTTCTACGAGCAGTACTTC. Translated, it gives CASSFAGGFYEQYF. The full variable domain, in which reference TRBV11-2 and TRBJ2-7 provide the parts outside the CDR3, is EAGVAQSPRYKIIEKRQSVAFWCNPISGHATLYWYQQILGQGPKLLIQFQNNGVVDDSQLPKDRFSAERLKGVDSTLKIQPAKLEDSAVYLCASSFAGGFYEQYFGPGTRLTVT.

The chain uses TRBV7-8 and TRBJ2-7, with 7 bases that match TRBD2. The CDR3 consists of 16 residues. The germline gives CDR1 SGHVS, CDR2 FQNEAQ. The trim removed 0 bases at V and 2 bases at J, leaving 7 bases unmatched. In DNA, the CDR3 is TGTGCCAGCAGCTTAGCTCCCAGCGGGACCACCTACGAGCAGTACTTC. Its protein product is CASSLAPSGTTYEQYF.

This clone has a handful of counts. V and J are TRBV3-1 (or the pseudogene TRBV3-2) and TRBJ2-3; the match to TRBD2 covers 11 bases. Germline loops: CDR1 LGHDT, CDR2 YNNKEL (reference sequence). J was trimmed by 3 bases and V by 1 base; bases with no gene match: 6. The CDR3 spans 17 residues. Written as DNA, the CDR3 is TGTGCCAGCAGCCAAGCGACTAGCGGGACGGCTACAGATACGCAGTATTTT. Its translation: CASSQATSGTATDTQYF.

The chain combines TRBV14 with TRBJ2-3; 10 bases match TRBD2. Trimming cost V 0 bases and J 2 bases; bases outside gene matches: 2. The CDR3 covers 16 residues. CDR1 SGHDN and CDR2 FVKESK come from the germline V gene. The CDR3 here is CASSQEGLAFTDTQYF. CDR3 bases: TGTGCCAGCAGCCAAGAGGGACTAGCGTTCACAGATACGCAGTATTTT.

The rearrangement joins TRBV7-9 to TRBJ2-1; 7 nucleotides match TRBD1. After removal of 2 bases from V and 9 bases from J, the junction contained 10 bases not matched to a gene. CDR1 is SEHNR and CDR2 is FQNEAQ in the germline V gene (reference sequence). The CDR3 loop spans 15 amino acids. The CDR3 DNA reads TGTGCCAGCAGCTTATTACAGGGGCCAGGGGGTGAGCAGTTCTTC. It yields the protein CASSLLQGPGGEQFF.

The chain links TRBV19 to TRBJ1-1, with 7 bases that match TRBD1. CDR1 LNHDA and CDR2 SQIVND come from the germline V gene (reference sequence). V was pared by 3 bases and J by 2 bases, with 6 bases of the junction left unmatched. This CDR3 comprises 15 residues. The CDR3 is CASSIQGQLNTEAFF. Here the CDR3 DNA reads TGTGCCAGTAGTATCCAGGGACAGCTCAACACTGAAGCTTTCTTT.

The chain links TRBV10-3 to TRBJ2-1; D might be TRBD1 (6 bases). Germline CDR1 ENHRY, CDR2 SYGVKD. The CDR3 has 15 residues. With 9 bases removed from V and 2 bases from J, the gap between germline ends came to 17 bases. CDR3 residues: CAINSGTNTYNEQFF. CDR3 DNA: TGTGCCATTAATTCCGGGACAAATACCTACAATGAGCAGTTCTTC.

The J gene is TRBJ2-5, the V gene TRBV19; TRBD1 matches at 7 bases. There are 15 residues in the CDR3. V lost 8 bases and J lost 1; bases outside the gene matches: 10. Germline CDR1 reads LNHDA; CDR2 reads SQIVND (reference sequence). The CDR3 DNA follows: TGTGCCAGTCAACAGGGGTTTGGGTTCCAAGAGACCCAGTACTTC. Residues: CASQQGFGFQETQYF.

The chain links TRBV6-2 or TRBV6-3 to TRBJ1-2; TRBD1 aligns across 7 bases. V shed 4 bases and J 3 bases; nucleotides not matched to a gene: 5. This CDR3 spans 14 amino acids. Germline V gives CDR1 MNHEY, CDR2 SVGEGT. Written as DNA, the CDR3 is TGTGCCAGCAGTTTGGAGGGGGCTGACTATGGCTACACCTTC. Its translation is CASSLEGADYGYTF.

V and J are TRBV19 and TRBJ1-3; TRBD1 is a possible D gene (6 bases). Germline-derived CDR1 and CDR2 are LNHDA and SQIVND (reference sequence). V shed 1 base and J shed 4 bases, with 11 bases lying between them. The CDR3 contains 15 residues. CDR3 DNA sequence: TGTGCCAGTAGTATAGCACAGGGCGCGGGAAACACCATATATTTT. Its protein product is CASSIAQGAGNTIYF.

J is TRBJ2-3 and V is TRBV5-4; 10 bases are a match to TRBD2. The CDR3 is made up of 15 amino acids. Trimming took 4 bases from V and 5 from J; bases not matched to a gene: 7. The V gene's germline CDR1 is SGHNT and CDR2 YYREEE (reference sequence). The CDR3 coding sequence is TGTGCCAGCAGCCGGGGTCTAGCGGGAGTAGATACGCAGTATTTT. This sequence encodes CASSRGLAGVDTQYF.

The rearrangement links TRBV6-5 to TRBJ2-1; D possibly corresponds to TRBD2 (6 bases). Germline V CDR1 and CDR2: MNHEY, SVGAGI. Trimming removed 8 bases from V and 1 base from J, with 15 bases in between. The CDR3 runs 15 residues. Here the CDR3 reads CASGVIAESYNEQFF. The CDR3 DNA reads as TGTGCCAGCGGAGTTATAGCGGAGTCCTACAATGAGCAGTTCTTC.

The J gene is TRBJ1-5, the V gene TRBV28; D is ambiguous. V was clipped by 2 bases and J by 4 bases, with 21 bases between them. This CDR3 is 18 amino acids long. Per the germline V gene, CDR1 is MDHEN and CDR2 is SYDVKM. CDR3 sequence reads: CASSLIGTARQLNQPQHF. As DNA, the CDR3 is TGTGCCAGCAGTTTAATCGGAACAGCACGCCAACTGAATCAGCCCCAGCATTTT.

This chain connects TRBV11-1 to TRBJ2-7; 9 bases match TRBD2. The CDR3 is 14 amino acids. In germline, CDR1 is SGHAT, CDR2 FQDESV (reference sequence). J gave up 5 bases and V 3 bases, and 5 bases lay outside the gene matches. CDR3 sequence reads: CASSLRLAENEQYF. The CDR3 bases are TGTGCCAGCAGCTTGAGACTAGCGGAGAACGAGCAGTACTTC.

The V call is TRBV19, the J call TRBJ2-1; D perhaps matches TRBD1 (6 bases). The ends were cut back, 1 base at V and 7 bases at J, with 11 bases in the middle. The germline gives CDR1 LNHDA, CDR2 SQIVND (reference sequence). The CDR3 sequence is 14 residues long. The CDR3 protein is CASSIGGTRNEQFF. The CDR3 nucleotides read TGTGCCAGTAGTATAGGGGGGACAAGGAATGAGCAGTTCTTC.

The chain has TRBV19 and TRBJ1-1, with D unresolved. CDR1 and CDR2 (germline): LNHDA, SQIVND (reference sequence). Trimming pared 5 bases from V and 0 bases from J, leaving 10 bases between. The CDR3 covers 14 residues. The CDR3 DNA reads as TGTGCCAGTAGTCCGACAACGCTGAACACTGAAGCTTTCTTT. Amino acids: CASSPTTLNTEAFF.

The J gene is TRBJ1-2, the V gene TRBV28; D is possibly TRBD1 (5 bases). The V and J ends lost 2 bases and 8 bases respectively, with 12 bases between them. The germline gives CDR1 MDHEN, CDR2 SYDVKM. This CDR3 region has 13 residues. CDR3 bases: TGTGCCAGCAGTTTACAAGAAAAGGGGGGCTACACCTTC. The encoded protein is CASSLQEKGGYTF.

In this sample, this clone turned up once. The chain combines TRBV28 with TRBJ1-1; no reliable D call. CDR1 is MDHEN, CDR2 SYDVKM, per germline. This CDR3 is built from 12 residues. V shed 7 bases and J shed 7 bases, with 13 bases lying between them. Here the CDR3 reads CASNPRGFEAFF. The CDR3 region has the DNA TGTGCCAGCAACCCACGCGGCTTTGAAGCTTTCTTT.

The J gene is TRBJ2-1, the V gene TRBV6-1; 10 bases align to TRBD2. The germline gives CDR1 MNHNS, CDR2 SASEGT. V was clipped by 2 bases and J by 4 bases; unmatched bases: 11. The CDR3 runs 18 residues. The CDR3 DNA is TGTGCCAGCAGTGAAAGGCCCCTGACTAGCGGGTATTACAATGAGCAGTTCTTC. Translated, it gives CASSERPLTSGYYNEQFF.

The rearrangement uses TRBV7-9 and TRBJ2-7; no firm D call. CDR1 is SEHNR, CDR2 FQNEAQ, per germline (reference sequence). CDR3 length: 14 residues. Trimming took 4 bases from V and 2 from J, leaving 12 bases between them. The DNA of the CDR3 is TGTGCCAGCAGCTCCCGCACAGTTACCTACGAGCAGTACTTC. As protein: CASSSRTVTYEQYF.

The chain uses TRBV19 and TRBJ1-1, with no clear D. The V gene lost 5 bases and the J gene lost 4 bases, with 14 bases spanning the gap. The CDR3 is made up of 14 amino acids. Germline V gene sequence: CDR1 LNHDA, CDR2 SQIVND (reference sequence). The CDR3 loop reads CASSREIRGTEAFF. The CDR3 bases are TGTGCCAGTAGTCGTGAGATTCGGGGCACTGAAGCTTTCTTT.

The chain carries TRBV6-5 and TRBJ1-2; D is undetermined. V lost 2 bases, J lost 8 bases, and 18 bases lay in between. CDR1 is MNHEY and CDR2 is SVGAGI in the germline V gene. The CDR3 has 15 amino acids. The CDR3 nucleotides read TGTGCCAGCAGTTACGACTGGCAGCTGGTCCGGGGCTACACCTTC. Translated: CASSYDWQLVRGYTF.